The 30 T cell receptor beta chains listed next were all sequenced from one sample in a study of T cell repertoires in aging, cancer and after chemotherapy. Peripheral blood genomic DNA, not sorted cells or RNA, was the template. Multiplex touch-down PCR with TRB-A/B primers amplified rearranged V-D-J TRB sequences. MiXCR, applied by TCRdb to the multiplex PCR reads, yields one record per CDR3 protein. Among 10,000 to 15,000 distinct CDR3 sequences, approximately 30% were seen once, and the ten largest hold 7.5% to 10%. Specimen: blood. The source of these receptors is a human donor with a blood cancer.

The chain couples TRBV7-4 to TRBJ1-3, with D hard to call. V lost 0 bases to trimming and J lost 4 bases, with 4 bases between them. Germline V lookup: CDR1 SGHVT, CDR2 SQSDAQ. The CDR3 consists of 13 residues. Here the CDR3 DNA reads TGTGCCAGCAGCTTAGCGCCGGGAAACACCATATATTTT. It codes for CASSLAPGNTIYF.

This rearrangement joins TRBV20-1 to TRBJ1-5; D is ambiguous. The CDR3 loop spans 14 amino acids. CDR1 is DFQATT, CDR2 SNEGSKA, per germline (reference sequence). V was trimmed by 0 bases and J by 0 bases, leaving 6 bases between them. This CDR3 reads CSAREEYSNQPQHF. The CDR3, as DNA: TGCAGTGCTAGAGAAGAATATAGCAATCAGCCCCAGCATTTT.

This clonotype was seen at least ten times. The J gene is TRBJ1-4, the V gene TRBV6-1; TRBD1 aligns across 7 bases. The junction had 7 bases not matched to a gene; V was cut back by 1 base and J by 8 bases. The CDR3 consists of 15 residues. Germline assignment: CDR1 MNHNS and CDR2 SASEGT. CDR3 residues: CASSEGGTDGEKLFF. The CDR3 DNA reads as TGTGCCAGCAGTGAAGGGGGGACAGATGGGGAAAAACTGTTTTTT.

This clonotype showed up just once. The CDR3 region is CASSQDSREGDQETQYF. The CDR3 DNA reads as TGCGCCAGCAGCCAAGATAGTAGGGAGGGGGACCAAGAGACCCAGTACTTC. The rearrangement joins TRBV4-3 to TRBJ2-5; tentative D call: TRBD2 (7 bases). From germline, CDR1 is LGHNA and CDR2 YSLEER. The V end lost 0 bases, the J end lost 0 bases, and 14 bases lay between the germline ends. There are 17 residues in the CDR3.

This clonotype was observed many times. The CDR3 spells CASIDFLGGIGYTF. The CDR3 DNA is TGTGCCAGCATCGACTTTCTAGGAGGAATTGGCTACACCTTC. The genes are TRBV5-6 and TRBJ1-2; D remains unclear. The CDR3 extends over 14 amino acids. From germline, CDR1 is SGHDT and CDR2 YYEEEE. V was shortened by 6 bases and J by 7 bases, with 19 bases between the two germline ends. Variable domain in full (rest from reference TRBV5-6 and TRBJ1-2): DAGVTQSPTHLIKTRGQQVTLRCSPKSGHDTVSWYQQALGQGPQFIFQYYEEEERQRGNFPDRFSGHQFPNYSSELNVNALLLGDSALYLCASIDFLGGIGYTFGSGTRLTVV.

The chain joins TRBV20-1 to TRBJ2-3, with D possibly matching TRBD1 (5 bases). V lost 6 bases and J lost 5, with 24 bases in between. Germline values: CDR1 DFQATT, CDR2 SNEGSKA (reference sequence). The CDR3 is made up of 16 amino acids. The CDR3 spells CSAWASERGWEDTQYF. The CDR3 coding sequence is TGCAGTGCCTGGGCCAGTGAAAGGGGCTGGGAAGATACGCAGTATTTT.

The CDR3: CAWNGLANTDTQYF. As DNA, the CDR3 is TGTGCCTGGAATGGACTAGCGAATACAGATACGCAGTATTTT. The gene calls are TRBV30 and TRBJ2-3; 9 bases map to TRBD2. Trimming at V came to 4 bases and at J to 3 bases, leaving 5 bases not matched to a gene. Germline lookup yields CDR1 GTSNPN and CDR2 SVGIG (reference sequence). The CDR3 is 14 residues long. The variable domain in full, with the rest retrieved from reference TRBV30 and TRBJ2-3, is SQTIHQWPATLVQPVGSPLSLECTVEGTSNPNLYWYRQAAGRGLQLLFYSVGIGQISSEVPQNLSASRPQDRQFILSSKKLLLSDSGFYLCAWNGLANTDTQYFGPGTRLTVL.

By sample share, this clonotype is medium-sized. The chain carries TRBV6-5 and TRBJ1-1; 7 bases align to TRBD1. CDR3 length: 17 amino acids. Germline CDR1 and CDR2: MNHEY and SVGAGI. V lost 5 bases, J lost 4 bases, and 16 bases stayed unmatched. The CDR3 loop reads CASSDTTGRGWGTEAFF. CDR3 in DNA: TGTGCCAGCAGTGACACGACAGGGAGAGGGTGGGGCACTGAAGCTTTCTTT.

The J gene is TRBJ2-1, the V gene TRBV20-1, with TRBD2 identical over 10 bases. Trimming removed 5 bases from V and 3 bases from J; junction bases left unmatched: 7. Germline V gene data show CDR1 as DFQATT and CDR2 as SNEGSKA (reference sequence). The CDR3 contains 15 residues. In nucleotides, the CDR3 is TGCAGTGCTCCGCCCTTAGCGGGGGGCTACAATGAGCAGTTCTTC. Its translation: CSAPPLAGGYNEQFF.

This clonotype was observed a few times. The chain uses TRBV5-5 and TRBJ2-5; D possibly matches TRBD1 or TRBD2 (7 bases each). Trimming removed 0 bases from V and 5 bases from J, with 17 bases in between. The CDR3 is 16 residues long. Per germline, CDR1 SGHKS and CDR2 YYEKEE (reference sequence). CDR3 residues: CASSLEGGGIGETQYF. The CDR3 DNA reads TGTGCCAGCAGCTTGGAGGGAGGGGGCATCGGGGAGACCCAGTACTTC.

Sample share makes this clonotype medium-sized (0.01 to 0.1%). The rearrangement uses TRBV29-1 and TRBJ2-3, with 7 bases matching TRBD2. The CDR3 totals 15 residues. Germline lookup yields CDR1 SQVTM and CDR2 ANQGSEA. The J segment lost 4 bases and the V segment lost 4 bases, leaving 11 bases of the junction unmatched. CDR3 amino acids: CSVALASNPADTQYF. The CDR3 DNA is TGCAGCGTTGCACTAGCGTCAAACCCCGCAGATACGCAGTATTTT.

CDR3 in DNA: TGCGCCAGCAAACGACAGCAAAAATACGAGCAGTACTTC. Amino acids: CASKRQQKYEQYF. The chain recombines TRBV5-1 with TRBJ2-7, with D possibly matching TRBD1 (5 bases). V shed 6 bases and J shed 4 bases, with 14 bases lying between them. Germline CDR1 is SGHRS and CDR2 is YFSETQ. This CDR3 contains 13 residues.

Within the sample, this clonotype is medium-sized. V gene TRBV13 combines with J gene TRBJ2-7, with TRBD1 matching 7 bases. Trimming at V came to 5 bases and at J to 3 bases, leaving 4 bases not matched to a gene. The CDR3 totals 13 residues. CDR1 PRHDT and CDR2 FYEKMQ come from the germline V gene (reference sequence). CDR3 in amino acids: CASSTRQGYEQYF. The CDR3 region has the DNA TGTGCCAGCAGCACCCGACAGGGCTACGAGCAGTACTTC.

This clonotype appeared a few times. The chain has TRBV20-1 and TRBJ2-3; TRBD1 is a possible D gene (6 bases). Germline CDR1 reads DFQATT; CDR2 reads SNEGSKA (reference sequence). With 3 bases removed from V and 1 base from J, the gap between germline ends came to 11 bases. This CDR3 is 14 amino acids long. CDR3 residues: CSASRAGGTDTQYF. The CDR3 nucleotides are TGCAGTGCTAGCAGGGCAGGGGGCACAGATACGCAGTATTTT.

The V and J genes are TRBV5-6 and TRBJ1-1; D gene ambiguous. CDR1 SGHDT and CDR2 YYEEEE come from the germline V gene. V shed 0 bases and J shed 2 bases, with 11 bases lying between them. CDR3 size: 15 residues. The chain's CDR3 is CASSLGQLRNTEAFF. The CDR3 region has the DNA TGTGCCAGCAGCTTGGGACAACTACGAAACACTGAAGCTTTCTTT.

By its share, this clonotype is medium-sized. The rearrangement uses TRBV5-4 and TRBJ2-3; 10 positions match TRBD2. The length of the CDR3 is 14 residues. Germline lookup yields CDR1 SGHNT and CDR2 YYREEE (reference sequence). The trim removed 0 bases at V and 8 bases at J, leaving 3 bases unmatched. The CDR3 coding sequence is TGTGCCAGCAGCTTGGAAGCGGGGGGGCCTACGCAGTATTTT. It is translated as CASSLEAGGPTQYF. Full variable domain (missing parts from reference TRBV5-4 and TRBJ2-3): ETGVTQSPTHLIKTRGQQVTLRCSSQSGHNTVSWYQQALGQGPQFIFQYYREEENGRGNFPPRFSGLQFPNYSSELNVNALELDDSALYLCASSLEAGGPTQYFGPGTRLTVL.

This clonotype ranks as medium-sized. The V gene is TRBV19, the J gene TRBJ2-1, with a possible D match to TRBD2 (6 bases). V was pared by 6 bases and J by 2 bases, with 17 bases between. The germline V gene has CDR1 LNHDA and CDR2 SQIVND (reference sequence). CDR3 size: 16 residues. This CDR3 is CASSPGRSGAYNEQFF. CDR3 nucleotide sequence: TGTGCCAGTAGCCCAGGGAGGAGCGGAGCCTACAATGAGCAGTTCTTC. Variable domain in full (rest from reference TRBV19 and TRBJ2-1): DGGITQSPKYLFRKEGQNVTLSCEQNLNHDAMYWYRQDPGQGLRLIYYSQIVNDFQKGDIAEGYSVSREKKESFPLTVTSAQKNPTAFYLCASSPGRSGAYNEQFFGPGTRLTVL.

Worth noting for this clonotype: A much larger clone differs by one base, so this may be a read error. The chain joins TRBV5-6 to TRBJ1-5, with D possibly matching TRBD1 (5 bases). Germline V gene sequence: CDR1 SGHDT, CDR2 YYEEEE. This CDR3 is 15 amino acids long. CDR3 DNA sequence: TGTGCCAGCATCTTGGGACCGATCAGGGATCAGCCCCAGCATTTT. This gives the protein CASILGPIRDQPQHF.

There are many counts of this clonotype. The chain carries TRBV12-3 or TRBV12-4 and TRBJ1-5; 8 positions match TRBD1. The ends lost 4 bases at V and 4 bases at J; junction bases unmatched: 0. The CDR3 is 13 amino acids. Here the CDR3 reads CASSWDRNQPQHF. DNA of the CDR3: TGTGCCAGCAGTTGGGACAGGAATCAGCCCCAGCATTTT.

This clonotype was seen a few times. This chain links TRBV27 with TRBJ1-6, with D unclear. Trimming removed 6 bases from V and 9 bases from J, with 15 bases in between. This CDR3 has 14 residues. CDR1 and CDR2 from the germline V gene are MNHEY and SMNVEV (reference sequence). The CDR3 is CASRRDLGISPLHF. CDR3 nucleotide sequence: TGTGCCAGCAGAAGGGATCTGGGGATTTCACCCCTCCACTTT.

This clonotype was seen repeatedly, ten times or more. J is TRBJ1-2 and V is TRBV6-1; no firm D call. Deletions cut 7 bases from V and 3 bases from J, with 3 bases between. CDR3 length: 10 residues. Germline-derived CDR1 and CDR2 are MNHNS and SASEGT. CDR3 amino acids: CASNDYGYTF. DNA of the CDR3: TGTGCCAGCAATGACTATGGCTACACCTTC.

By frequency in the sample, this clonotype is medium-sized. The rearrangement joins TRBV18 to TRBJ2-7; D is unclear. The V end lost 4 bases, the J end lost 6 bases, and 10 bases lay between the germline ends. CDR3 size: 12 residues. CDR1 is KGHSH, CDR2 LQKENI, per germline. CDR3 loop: CASSRNEAEQYV. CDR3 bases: TGTGCCAGCTCACGAAACGAGGCCGAGCAGTACGTC.

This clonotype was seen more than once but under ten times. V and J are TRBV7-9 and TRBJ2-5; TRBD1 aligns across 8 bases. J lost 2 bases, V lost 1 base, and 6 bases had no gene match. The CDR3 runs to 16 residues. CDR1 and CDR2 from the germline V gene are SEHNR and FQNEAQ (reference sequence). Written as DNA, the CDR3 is TGTGCCAGCAGCTTAGGTCAGACAGGGGAGCAAGAGACCCAGTACTTC. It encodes CASSLGQTGEQETQYF.

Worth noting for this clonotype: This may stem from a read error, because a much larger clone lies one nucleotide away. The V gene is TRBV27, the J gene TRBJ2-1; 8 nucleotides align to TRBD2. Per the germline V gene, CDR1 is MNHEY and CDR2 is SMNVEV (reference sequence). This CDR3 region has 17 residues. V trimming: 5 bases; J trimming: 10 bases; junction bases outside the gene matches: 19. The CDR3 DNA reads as TGTGCCAGCAGTCTCCTGACAGCGGGAGCACACGGCAAGGAGCAGTTCTTC. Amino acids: CASSLLTAGAHGKEQFF.

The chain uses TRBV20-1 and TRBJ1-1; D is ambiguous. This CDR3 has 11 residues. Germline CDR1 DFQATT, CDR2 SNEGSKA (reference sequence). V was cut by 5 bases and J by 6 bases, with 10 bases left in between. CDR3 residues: CSALGSAEAFF. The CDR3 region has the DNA TGCAGTGCTCTAGGCAGCGCTGAAGCTTTCTTT.

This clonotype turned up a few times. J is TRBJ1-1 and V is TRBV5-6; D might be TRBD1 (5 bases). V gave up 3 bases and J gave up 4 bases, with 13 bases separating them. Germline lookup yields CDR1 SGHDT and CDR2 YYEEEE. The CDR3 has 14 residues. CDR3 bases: TGTGCCAGCAGCTCCCGCGGGGGAGGCACTGAAGCTTTCTTT. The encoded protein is CASSSRGGGTEAFF.

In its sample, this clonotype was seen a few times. CDR3 residues: CASRAAGTGGYEQYF. The CDR3 nucleotides are TGTGCCAGCAGAGCTGCCGGGACAGGGGGGTACGAGCAGTACTTC. The chain recombines TRBV12-3 or TRBV12-4 with TRBJ2-7; 11 bases align to TRBD1. This CDR3 comprises 15 residues. Trimming took 6 bases from V and 4 from J; bases not matched to a gene: 8.

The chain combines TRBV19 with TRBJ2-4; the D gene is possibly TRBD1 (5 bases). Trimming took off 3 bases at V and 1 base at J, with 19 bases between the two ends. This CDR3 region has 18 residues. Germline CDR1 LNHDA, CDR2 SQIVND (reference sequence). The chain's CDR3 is CASSMRSRGPGAKNIQYF. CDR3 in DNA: TGTGCCAGTAGTATGCGGTCTAGGGGCCCTGGGGCCAAAAACATTCAGTACTTC.

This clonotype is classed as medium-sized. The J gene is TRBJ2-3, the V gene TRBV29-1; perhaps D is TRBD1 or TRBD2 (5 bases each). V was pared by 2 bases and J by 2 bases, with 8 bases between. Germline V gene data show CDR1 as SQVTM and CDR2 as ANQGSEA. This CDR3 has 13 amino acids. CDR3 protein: CSVEPGTTDTQYF. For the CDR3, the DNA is TGCAGCGTTGAACCTGGGACCACAGATACGCAGTATTTT.

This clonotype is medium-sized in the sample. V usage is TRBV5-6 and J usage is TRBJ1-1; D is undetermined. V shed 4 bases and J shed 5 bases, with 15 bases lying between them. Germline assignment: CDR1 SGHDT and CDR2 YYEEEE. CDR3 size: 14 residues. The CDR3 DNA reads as TGTGCCAGCAGCCTTGGGCGGGTGGGGACTGAAGCTTTCTTT. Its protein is CASSLGRVGTEAFF.